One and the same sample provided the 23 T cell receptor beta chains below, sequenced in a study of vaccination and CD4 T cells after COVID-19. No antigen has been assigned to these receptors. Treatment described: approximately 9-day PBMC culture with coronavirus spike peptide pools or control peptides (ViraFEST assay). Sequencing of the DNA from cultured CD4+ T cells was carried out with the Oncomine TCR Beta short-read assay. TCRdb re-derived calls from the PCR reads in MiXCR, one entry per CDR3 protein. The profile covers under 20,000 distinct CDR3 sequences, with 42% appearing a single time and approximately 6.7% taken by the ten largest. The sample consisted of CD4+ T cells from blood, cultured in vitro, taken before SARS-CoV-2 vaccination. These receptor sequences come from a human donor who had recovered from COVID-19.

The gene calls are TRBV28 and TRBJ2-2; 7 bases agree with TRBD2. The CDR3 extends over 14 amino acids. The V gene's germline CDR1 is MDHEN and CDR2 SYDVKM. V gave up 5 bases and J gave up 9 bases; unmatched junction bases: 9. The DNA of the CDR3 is TGTGCCAGCAGTGCCTCGGGGGGAAGGAGGGAGCTGTTTTTT. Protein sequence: CASSASGGRRELFF.

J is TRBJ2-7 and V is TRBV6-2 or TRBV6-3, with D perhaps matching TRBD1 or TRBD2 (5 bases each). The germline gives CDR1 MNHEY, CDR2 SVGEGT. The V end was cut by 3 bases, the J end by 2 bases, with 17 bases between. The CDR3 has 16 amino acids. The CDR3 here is CASSYGEPRDPYEQYF. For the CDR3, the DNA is TGTGCCAGCAGTTATGGCGAACCCAGGGACCCCTACGAGCAGTACTTC.

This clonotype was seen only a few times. CDR3 amino acids: CASSYGTGFNEQFF. The DNA for the CDR3 is TGTGCCAGCAGTTACGGGACAGGGTTCAATGAGCAGTTCTTC. The chain carries TRBV6-5 and TRBJ2-1; 9 nucleotides line up with TRBD1. V was clipped by 2 bases and J by 6 bases; unmatched bases: 2. The CDR3 has 14 amino acids. The germline V gene has CDR1 MNHEY and CDR2 SVGAGI.

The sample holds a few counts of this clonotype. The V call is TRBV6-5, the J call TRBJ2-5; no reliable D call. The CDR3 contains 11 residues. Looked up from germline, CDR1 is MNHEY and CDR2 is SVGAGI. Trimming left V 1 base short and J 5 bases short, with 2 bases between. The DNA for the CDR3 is TGTGCCAGCAGTTACTTCGAGACCCAGTACTTC. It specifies CASSYFETQYF.

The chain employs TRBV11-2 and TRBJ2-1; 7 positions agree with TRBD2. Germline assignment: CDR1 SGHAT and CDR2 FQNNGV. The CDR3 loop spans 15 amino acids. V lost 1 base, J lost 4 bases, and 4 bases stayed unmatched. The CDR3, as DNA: TGTGCCAGCAGCTTAGCGGGAGGACCTTACAATGAGCAGTTCTTC. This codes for CASSLAGGPYNEQFF. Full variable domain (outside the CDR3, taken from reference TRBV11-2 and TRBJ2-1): EAGVAQSPRYKIIEKRQSVAFWCNPISGHATLYWYQQILGQGPKLLIQFQNNGVVDDSQLPKDRFSAERLKGVDSTLKIQPAKLEDSAVYLCASSLAGGPYNEQFFGPGTRLTVL.

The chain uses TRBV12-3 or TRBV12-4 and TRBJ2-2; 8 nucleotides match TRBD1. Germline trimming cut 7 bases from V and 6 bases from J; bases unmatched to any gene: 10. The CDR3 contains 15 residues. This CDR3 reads CASTHRTGTAGELFF. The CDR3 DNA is TGTGCCAGCACCCACCGGACAGGGACGGCCGGGGAGCTGTTTTTT.

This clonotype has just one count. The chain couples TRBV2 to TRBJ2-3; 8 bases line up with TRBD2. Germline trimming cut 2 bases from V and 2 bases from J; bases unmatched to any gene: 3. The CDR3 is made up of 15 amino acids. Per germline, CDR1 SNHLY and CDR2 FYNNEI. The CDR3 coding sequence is TGTGCCAGCAGTGAACTAGCGGGCCCCACAGATACGCAGTATTTT. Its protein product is CASSELAGPTDTQYF.

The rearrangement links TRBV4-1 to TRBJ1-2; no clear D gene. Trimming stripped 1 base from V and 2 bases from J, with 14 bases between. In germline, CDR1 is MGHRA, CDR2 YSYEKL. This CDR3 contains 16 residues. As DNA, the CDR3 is TGCGCCAGCAGCCAAGCCGGCAGGTCTATCAACTATGGCTACACCTTC. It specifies CASSQAGRSINYGYTF.

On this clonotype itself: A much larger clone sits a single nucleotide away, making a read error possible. The CDR3 protein is CSARDRVKSAEAFF. In DNA form, the CDR3 reads TGCAGTGCTAGAGACAGGGTGAAGTCCGCTGAAGCTTTCTTT. V gene TRBV20-1 combines with J gene TRBJ1-1; a possible D gene is TRBD1 (5 bases). CDR3 length: 14 amino acids. V shed 0 bases and J shed 6 bases, with 14 bases lying between them. Germline V gene lookup returns CDR1 DFQATT and CDR2 SNEGSKA (reference sequence).

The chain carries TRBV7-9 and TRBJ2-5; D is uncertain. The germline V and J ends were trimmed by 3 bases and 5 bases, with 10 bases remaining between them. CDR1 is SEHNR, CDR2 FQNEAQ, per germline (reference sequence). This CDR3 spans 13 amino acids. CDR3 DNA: TGTGCCAGCAGCTTCATCCCCACGGAGACCCAGTACTTC. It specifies CASSFIPTETQYF.

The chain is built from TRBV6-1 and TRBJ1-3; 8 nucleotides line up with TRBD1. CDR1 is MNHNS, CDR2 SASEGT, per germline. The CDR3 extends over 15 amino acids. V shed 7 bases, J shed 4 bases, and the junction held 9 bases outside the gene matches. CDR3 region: CASTTGQGPGNTIYF. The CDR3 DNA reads TGTGCCAGCACCACCGGACAGGGCCCCGGAAACACCATATATTTT.

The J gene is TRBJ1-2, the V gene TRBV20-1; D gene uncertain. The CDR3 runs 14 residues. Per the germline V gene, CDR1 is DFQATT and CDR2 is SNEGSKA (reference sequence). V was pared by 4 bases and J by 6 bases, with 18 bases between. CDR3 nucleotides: TGCAGTGCTATCAAAACAGACTTGCGACATGGCTACACCTTC. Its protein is CSAIKTDLRHGYTF.

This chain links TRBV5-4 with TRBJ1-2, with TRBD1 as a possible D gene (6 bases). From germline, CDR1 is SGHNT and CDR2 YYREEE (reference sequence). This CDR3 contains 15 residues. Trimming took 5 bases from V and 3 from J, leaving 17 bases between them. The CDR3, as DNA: TGTGCCAGCAGTTCTTACAGGGACGTCTACTATGGCTACACCTTC. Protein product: CASSSYRDVYYGYTF.

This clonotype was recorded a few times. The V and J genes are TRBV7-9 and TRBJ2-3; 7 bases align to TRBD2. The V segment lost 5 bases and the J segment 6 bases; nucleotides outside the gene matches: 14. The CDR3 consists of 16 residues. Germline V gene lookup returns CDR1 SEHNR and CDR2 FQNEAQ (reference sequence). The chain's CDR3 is CASSPLGGLGGDTQYF. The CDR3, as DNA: TGTGCCAGCAGCCCTCTGGGAGGGTTAGGTGGCGATACGCAGTATTTT.

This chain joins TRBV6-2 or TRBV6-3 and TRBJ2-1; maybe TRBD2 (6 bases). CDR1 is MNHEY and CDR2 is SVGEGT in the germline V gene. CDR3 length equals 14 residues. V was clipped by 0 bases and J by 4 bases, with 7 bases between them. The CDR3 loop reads CASSYSGLYNEQFF. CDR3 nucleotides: TGTGCCAGCAGTTACTCGGGACTTTACAATGAGCAGTTCTTC.

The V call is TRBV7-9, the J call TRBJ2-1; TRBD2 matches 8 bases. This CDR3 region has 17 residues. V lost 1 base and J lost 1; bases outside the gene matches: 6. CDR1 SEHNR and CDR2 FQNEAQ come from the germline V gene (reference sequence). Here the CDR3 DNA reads TGTGCCAGCAGCTTAGGTCAAGCGGGAGTTTCCTACAATGAGCAGTTCTTC. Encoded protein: CASSLGQAGVSYNEQFF. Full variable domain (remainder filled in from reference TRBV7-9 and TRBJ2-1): DTGVSQNPRHKITKRGQNVTFRCDPISEHNRLYWYRQTLGQGPEFLTYFQNEAQLEKSRLLSDRFSAERPKGSFSTLEIQRTEQGDSAMYLCASSLGQAGVSYNEQFFGPGTRLTVL.

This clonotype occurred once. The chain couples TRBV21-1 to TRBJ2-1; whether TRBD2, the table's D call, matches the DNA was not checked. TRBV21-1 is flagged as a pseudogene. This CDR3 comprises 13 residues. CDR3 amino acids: CATEKVATHEQFF. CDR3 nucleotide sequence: TGTGCCACCGAGAAAGTAGCGACACATGAGCAGTTCTTC.

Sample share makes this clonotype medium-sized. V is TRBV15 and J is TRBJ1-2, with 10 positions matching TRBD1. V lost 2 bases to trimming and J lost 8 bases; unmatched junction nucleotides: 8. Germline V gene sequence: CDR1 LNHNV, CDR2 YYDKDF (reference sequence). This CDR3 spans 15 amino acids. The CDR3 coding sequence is TGTGCCACCAGCAGACCCGGGACAGGGGTAGGGGGCTACACCTTC. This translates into CATSRPGTGVGGYTF.

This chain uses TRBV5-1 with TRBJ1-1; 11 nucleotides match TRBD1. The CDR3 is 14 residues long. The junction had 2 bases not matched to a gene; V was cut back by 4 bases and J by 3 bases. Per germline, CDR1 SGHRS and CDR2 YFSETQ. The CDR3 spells CASSRGQGDTEAFF. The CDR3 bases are TGCGCCAGCAGCCGGGGACAGGGGGACACTGAAGCTTTCTTT.

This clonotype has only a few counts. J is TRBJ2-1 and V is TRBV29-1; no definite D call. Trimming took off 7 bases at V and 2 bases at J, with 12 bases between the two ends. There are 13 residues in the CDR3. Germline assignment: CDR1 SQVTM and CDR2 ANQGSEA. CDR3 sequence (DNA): TGCAGCGCGGACCGGCTAACCTACAATGAGCAGTTCTTC. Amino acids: CSADRLTYNEQFF.

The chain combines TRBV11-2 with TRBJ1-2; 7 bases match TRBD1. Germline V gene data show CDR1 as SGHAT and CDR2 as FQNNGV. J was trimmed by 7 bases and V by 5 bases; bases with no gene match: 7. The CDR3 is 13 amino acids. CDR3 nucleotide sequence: TGTGCCAGCAGCCTAACAGGGGCCTCTGGCTACACCTTC. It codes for CASSLTGASGYTF.

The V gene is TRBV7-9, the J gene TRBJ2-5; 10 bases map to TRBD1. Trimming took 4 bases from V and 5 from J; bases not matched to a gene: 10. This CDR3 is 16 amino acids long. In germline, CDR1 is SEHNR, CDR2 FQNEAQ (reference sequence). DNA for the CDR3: TGTGCCAGCAGCTCGGGGGGACAGGGGAGTTTGGAGACCCAGTACTTC. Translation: CASSSGGQGSLETQYF.

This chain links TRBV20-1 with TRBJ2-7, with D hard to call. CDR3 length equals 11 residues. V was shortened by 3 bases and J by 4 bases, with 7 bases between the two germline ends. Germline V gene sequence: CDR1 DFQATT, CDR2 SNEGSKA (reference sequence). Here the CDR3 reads CSARFKYEQYF. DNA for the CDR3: TGCAGTGCTAGGTTCAAGTACGAGCAGTACTTC.